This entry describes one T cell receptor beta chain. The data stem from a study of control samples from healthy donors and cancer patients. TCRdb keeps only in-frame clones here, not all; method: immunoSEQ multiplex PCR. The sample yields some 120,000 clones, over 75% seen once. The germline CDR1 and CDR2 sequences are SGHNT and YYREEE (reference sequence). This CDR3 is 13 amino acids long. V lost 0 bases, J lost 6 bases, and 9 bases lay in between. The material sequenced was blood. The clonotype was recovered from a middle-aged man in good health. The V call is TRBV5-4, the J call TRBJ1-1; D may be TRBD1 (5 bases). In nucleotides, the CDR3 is TGTGCCAGCAGCTTGGCAGGGACCGCTGAAGCTTTCTTT. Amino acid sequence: CASSLAGTAEAFF.